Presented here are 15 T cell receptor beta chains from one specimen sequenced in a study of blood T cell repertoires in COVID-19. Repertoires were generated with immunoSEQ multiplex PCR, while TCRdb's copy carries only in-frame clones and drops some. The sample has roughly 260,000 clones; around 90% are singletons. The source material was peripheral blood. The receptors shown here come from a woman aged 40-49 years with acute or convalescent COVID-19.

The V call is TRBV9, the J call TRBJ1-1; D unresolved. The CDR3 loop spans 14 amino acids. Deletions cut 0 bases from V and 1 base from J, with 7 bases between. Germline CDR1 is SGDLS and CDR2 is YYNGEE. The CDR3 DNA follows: TGTGCCAGCAGCGTAGACGGGTCGAACACTGAAGCTTTCTTT. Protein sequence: CASSVDGSNTEAFF.

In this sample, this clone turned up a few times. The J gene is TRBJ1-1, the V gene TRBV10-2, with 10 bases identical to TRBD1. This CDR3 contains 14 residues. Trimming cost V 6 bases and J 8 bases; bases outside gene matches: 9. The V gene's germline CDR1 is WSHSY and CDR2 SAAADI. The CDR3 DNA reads TGCGCCAGCAGGGGATCCGGGACAGGGGCAGAAGCTTTCTTT. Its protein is CASRGSGTGAEAFF.

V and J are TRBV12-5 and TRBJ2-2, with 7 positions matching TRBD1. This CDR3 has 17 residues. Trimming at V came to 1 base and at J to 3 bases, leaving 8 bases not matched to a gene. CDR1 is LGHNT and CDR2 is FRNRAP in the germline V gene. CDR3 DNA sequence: TGTGCTAGTGGTTTGGCCACCGGGACAGCGGACACCGGGGAGCTGTTTTTT. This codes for CASGLATGTADTGELFF.

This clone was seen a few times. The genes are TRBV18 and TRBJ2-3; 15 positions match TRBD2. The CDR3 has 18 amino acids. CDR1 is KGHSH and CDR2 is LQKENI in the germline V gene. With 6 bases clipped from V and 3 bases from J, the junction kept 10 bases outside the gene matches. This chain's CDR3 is CASSPGTSGGPITDTQYF. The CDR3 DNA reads TGTGCCAGCTCTCCCGGGACTAGCGGGGGGCCTATAACAGATACGCAGTATTTT.

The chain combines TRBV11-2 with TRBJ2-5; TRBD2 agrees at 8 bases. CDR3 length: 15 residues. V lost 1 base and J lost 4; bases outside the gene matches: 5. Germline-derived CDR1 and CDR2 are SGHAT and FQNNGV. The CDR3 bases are TGTGCCAGCAGCTTAGGAACCGGGACTAGAGAGACCCAGTACTTC. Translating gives CASSLGTGTRETQYF.

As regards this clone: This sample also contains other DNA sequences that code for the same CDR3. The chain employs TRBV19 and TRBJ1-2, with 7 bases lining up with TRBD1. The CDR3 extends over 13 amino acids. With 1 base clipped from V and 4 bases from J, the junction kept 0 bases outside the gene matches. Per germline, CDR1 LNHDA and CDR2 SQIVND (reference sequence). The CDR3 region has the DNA TGTGCCAGTAGTATAGGACAGGGCTATGGCTACACCTTC. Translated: CASSIGQGYGYTF.

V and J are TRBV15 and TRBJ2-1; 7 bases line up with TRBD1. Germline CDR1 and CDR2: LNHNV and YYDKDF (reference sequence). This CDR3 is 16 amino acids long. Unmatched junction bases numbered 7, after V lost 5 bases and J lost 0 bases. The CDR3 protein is CATSGRGQSSYNEQFF. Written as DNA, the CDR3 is TGTGCCACCAGCGGCCGGGGACAGAGCTCCTACAATGAGCAGTTCTTC.

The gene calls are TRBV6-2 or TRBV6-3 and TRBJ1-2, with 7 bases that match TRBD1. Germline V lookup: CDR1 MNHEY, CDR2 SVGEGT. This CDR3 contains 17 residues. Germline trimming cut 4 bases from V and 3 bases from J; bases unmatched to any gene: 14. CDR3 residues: CASSSFILGGADYGYTF. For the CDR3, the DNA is TGTGCCAGCAGTTCGTTCATACTAGGGGGCGCGGACTATGGCTACACCTTC.

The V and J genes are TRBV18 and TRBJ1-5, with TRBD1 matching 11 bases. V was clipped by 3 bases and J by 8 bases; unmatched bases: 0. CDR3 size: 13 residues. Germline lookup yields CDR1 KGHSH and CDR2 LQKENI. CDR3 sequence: CASSPGQGEPQHF. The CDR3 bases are TGTGCCAGCTCACCGGGACAGGGGGAGCCCCAGCATTTT. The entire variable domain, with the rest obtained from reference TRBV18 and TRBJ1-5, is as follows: NAGVMQNPRHLVRRRGQEARLRCSPMKGHSHVYWYRQLPEEGLKFMVYLQKENIIDESGMPKERFSAEFPKEGPSILRIQQVVRGDSAAYFCASSPGQGEPQHFGDGTRLSIL.

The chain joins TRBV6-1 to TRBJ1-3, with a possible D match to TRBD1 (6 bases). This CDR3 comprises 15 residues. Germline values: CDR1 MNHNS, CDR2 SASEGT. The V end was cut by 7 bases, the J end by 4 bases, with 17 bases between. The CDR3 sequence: CASKPEGGAGNTIYF. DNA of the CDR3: TGTGCCAGCAAGCCAGAAGGGGGAGCGGGAAACACCATATATTTT.

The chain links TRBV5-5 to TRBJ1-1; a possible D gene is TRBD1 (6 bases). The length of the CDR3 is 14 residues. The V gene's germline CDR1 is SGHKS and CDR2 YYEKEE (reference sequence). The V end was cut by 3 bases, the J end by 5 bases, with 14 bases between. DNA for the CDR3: TGTGCCAGCAGCTCGGCGGGAGGGGGGACTGAAGCTTTCTTT. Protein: CASSSAGGGTEAFF. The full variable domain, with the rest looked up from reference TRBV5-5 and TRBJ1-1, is DAGVTQSPTHLIKTRGQQVTLRCSPISGHKSVSWYQQVLGQGPQFIFQYYEKEERGRGNFPDRFSARQFPNYSSELNVNALLLGDSALYLCASSSAGGGTEAFFGQGTRLTVV.

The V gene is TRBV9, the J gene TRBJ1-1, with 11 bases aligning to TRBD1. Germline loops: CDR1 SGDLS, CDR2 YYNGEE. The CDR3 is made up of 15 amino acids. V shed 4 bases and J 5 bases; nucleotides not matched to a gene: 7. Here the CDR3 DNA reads TGTGCCAGCAGCCCACCGGGACAGGGGGGGACTGAAGCTTTCTTT. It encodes CASSPPGQGGTEAFF.

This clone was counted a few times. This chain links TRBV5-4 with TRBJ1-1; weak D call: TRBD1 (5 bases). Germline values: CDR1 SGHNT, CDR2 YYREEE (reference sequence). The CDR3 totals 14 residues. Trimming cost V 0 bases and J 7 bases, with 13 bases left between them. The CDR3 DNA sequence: TGTGCCAGCAGCTTGGGTTTTAGGGGAGGTGAAGCTTTCTTT. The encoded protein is CASSLGFRGGEAFF.

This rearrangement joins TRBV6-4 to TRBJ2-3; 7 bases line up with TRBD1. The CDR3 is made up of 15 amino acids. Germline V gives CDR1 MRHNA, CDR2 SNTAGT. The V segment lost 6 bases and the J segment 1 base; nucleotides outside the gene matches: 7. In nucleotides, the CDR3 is TGTGCCAGCAGCGAGGACAGGACCGGCACAGATACGCAGTATTTT. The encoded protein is CASSEDRTGTDTQYF.

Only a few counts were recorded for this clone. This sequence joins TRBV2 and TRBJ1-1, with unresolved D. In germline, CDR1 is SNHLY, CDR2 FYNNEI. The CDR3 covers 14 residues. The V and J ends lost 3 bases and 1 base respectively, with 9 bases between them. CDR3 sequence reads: CASSDWGGNTEAFF. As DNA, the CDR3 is TGTGCCAGCAGTGATTGGGGAGGGAACACTGAAGCTTTCTTT. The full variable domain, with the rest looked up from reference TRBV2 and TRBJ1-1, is EPEVTQTPSHQVTQMGQEVILRCVPISNHLYFYWYRQILGQKVEFLVSFYNNEISEKSEIFDDQFSVERPDGSNFTLKIRSTKLEDSAMYFCASSDWGGNTEAFFGQGTRLTVV.